This is a list of T cell receptor beta chains from one sample in a study of long-term antiretroviral therapy in people with HIV. TCRdb's copy holds only in-frame clones and misses some; the assay was immunoSEQ multiplex PCR. The top ten hold 2.3% of the sample, which has tens of thousands of clones, approximately 82% seen once. The material sequenced was unsorted PBMCs, taken 3 years after starting antiretroviral therapy. The receptors shown here come from a man in his fifties or sixties with HIV. Both conserved end residues are part of each CDR3. D genes are given only for firm matches. Clone sizes are given selectively: once, few, many, or a class where the clone is expanded.

CDR3nt: TGTGCCAGCAGAATGGGACCGCTGAACACTGAAGCTTTCTTT
CDR3aa: CASRMGPLNTEAFF
v_gene: TRBV7-2
j_gene: TRBJ1-1
abundance: NA
d_gene: NA

CDR3nt: TGTGCCAGTAGTAGGGGGGTTACCTACGAGCAGTACTTC
CDR3aa: CASSRGVTYEQYF
v_gene: TRBV19
j_gene: TRBJ2-7
abundance: NA
d_gene: NA

CDR3nt: TGTGCCAGCAGCTTAGGAGGCGGTACTGAAGCTTTCTTT
CDR3aa: CASSLGGGTEAFF
v_gene: TRBV7-9
j_gene: TRBJ1-1
abundance: NA
d_gene: NA

CDR3nt: TGTGCCAGCAGTCAAATGGCCACCAACTATGGCTACACCTTC
CDR3aa: CASSQMATNYGYTF
v_gene: TRBV2
j_gene: TRBJ1-2
abundance: few
d_gene: NA

CDR3nt: TGTGCCATCAGTGAGGGTCCGGTGCCTTCCAATCAGCCCCAGCATTTT
CDR3aa: CAISEGPVPSNQPQHF
v_gene: TRBV10-3
j_gene: TRBJ1-5
abundance: NA
d_gene: NA

CDR3nt: TGTGCCAGCAGCCTCACAGGGGGTGGGGTGGCGGGCAATCAGCCCCAGCATTTT
CDR3aa: CASSLTGGGVAGNQPQHF
v_gene: TRBV7-8
j_gene: TRBJ1-5
abundance: NA
d_gene: TRBD1

CDR3nt: TGTGCCAGCAGCTTAGGCGGCGGGGGGGCTAATTATGGCTACACCTTC
CDR3aa: CASSLGGGGANYGYTF
v_gene: TRBV7-9
j_gene: TRBJ1-2
abundance: NA
d_gene: NA

CDR3nt: TGTGCCTGGAACCCCTATACACGGACAGCGGGTACGCAGTATTTT
CDR3aa: CAWNPYTRTAGTQYF
v_gene: TRBV30
j_gene: TRBJ2-3
abundance: NA
d_gene: NA

CDR3nt: TGTGCCAGCTCACCACGATCGGGGTCGGGGGACACCGGGGAGCTGTTTTTT
CDR3aa: CASSPRSGSGDTGELFF
v_gene: TRBV18
j_gene: TRBJ2-2
abundance: once
d_gene: NA

CDR3nt: TGTGCCAGCAGCGTAGCGGGGGGGCTCTACTATGGCTACACCTTC
CDR3aa: CASSVAGGLYYGYTF
v_gene: TRBV9
j_gene: TRBJ1-2
abundance: NA
d_gene: NA

CDR3nt: TGTGCCAGCAGCCGGTCCGGACAACCCTATGGCTACACCTTC
CDR3aa: CASSRSGQPYGYTF
v_gene: TRBV5-4
j_gene: TRBJ1-2
abundance: NA
d_gene: NA

CDR3nt: TGTGCCAGCAGCCCGGGACAGGCTTACTACAATGAGCAGTTCTTC
CDR3aa: CASSPGQAYYNEQFF
v_gene: TRBV7-9
j_gene: TRBJ2-1
abundance: NA
d_gene: TRBD1

CDR3nt: TGTGCCAGCAGCCGGACAGGTGTTAGCTACACCTTC
CDR3aa: CASSRTGVSYTF
v_gene: TRBV28
j_gene: TRBJ1-2
abundance: NA
d_gene: TRBD1

CDR3nt: TGTGCCAGCAGTTCCTTGGGACAGGGGGCCGGGGGCTACACCTTC
CDR3aa: CASSSLGQGAGGYTF
v_gene: TRBV27
j_gene: TRBJ1-2
abundance: once
d_gene: TRBD1

CDR3nt: TGTGCCAGCTCACCACAAATCAGGGGAAACACCATATATTTT
CDR3aa: CASSPQIRGNTIYF
v_gene: TRBV18
j_gene: TRBJ1-3
abundance: NA
d_gene: NA